These T cell receptor beta chains were read from a single sample in a study of CD8 T cells in Susac syndrome. One entry per CDR3 protein results from TCRdb running MiXCR on the immunoSEQ multiplex PCR reads. The data hold approximately 150,000 distinct CDR3 sequences, with roughly 95% observed a single time. Sequenced: CD4+ T cells from PBMCs. These receptor sequences come from a human donor with multiple sclerosis. Each CDR3 is given with its conserved first and last residue. The D gene is left open where the match is weak. Expanded clones get a size class; other rows say once, few or many, or leave the size out.

CDR3: CASSPRRTSGLRGQETQYF; DNA: TGTGCCAGCAGCCCACGTCGGACTAGCGGGTTGCGGGGGCAAGAGACCCAGTACTTC; J: TRBJ2-5; size: -; V: TRBV5-6; length: 19; D: TRBD2
CDR3: CSAPDTQYF; DNA: TGCAGTGCCCCAGATACGCAGTATTTT; J: TRBJ2-3; size: once; V: TRBV20-1; length: 9; D: -
CDR3: CASSWDTGSTGELFF; DNA: TGTGCCAGCAGCTGGGACACGGGATCCACCGGGGAGCTGTTTTTT; J: TRBJ2-2; size: -; V: TRBV7-7; length: 15; D: -
CDR3: CASSPMGEINTIYF; DNA: TGTGCCAGCTCACCAATGGGGGAGATAAACACCATATATTTT; J: TRBJ1-3; size: -; V: TRBV18; length: 14; D: -
CDR3: CASSELSGSYNEQFF; DNA: TGTGCCAGCAGTGAATTGTCGGGCTCCTACAATGAGCAGTTCTTC; J: TRBJ2-1; size: -; V: TRBV6-1; length: 15; D: -
CDR3: CASSWGNRGTETFF; DNA: TGCGCCAGCAGCTGGGGGAACAGGGGAACCGAAACTTTCTTT; J: TRBJ1-1; size: -; V: TRBV5-1; length: 14; D: TRBD1
CDR3: CAFGRANYGYTF; DNA: TGTGCCTTTGGACGGGCTAACTATGGCTACACCTTC; J: TRBJ1-2; size: -; V: TRBV30; length: 12; D: -
CDR3: CASSLVSGSLSYGYTF; DNA: TGTGCCAGCAGCTTAGTTTCAGGTTCTCTCAGCTATGGCTACACCTTC; J: TRBJ1-2; size: -; V: TRBV7-9; length: 16; D: -
CDR3: CASSLEGQGDETQYF; DNA: TGTGCCAGCAGTTTAGAGGGACAGGGGGATGAGACCCAGTACTTC; J: TRBJ2-5; size: once; V: TRBV28; length: 15; D: TRBD1
CDR3: CASSGGGTSYNEQFF; DNA: TGCGCCAGCAGTGGAGGGGGGACGTCCTACAATGAGCAGTTCTTC; J: TRBJ2-1; size: -; V: TRBV5-1; length: 15; D: -
CDR3: CASRVGGSSYNEQFF; DNA: TGTGCCAGCAGAGTGGGGGGGAGCTCCTACAATGAGCAGTTCTTC; J: TRBJ2-1; size: -; V: TRBV28; length: 15; D: TRBD2
CDR3: CASSRGEGLDEQFF; DNA: TGCGCCAGCAGTCGGGGGGAGGGCCTGGATGAGCAGTTCTTC; J: TRBJ2-1; size: -; V: TRBV5-1; length: 14; D: TRBD2
CDR3: CASSQAIGRTYGYTF; DNA: TGTGCCAGCAGCCAAGCCATTGGACGGACTTATGGCTACACCTTC; J: TRBJ1-2; size: -; V: TRBV4-2; length: 15; D: -
CDR3: CSVAKSGSGANVLTF; DNA: TGCAGCGTTGCGAAGAGTGGCTCTGGGGCCAACGTCCTGACTTTC; J: TRBJ2-6; size: -; V: TRBV29-1; length: 15; D: -
CDR3: CASSSPSSNEQFF; DNA: TGTGCCAGCAGTTCCCCTTCTAGTAATGAGCAGTTCTTC; J: TRBJ2-1; size: -; V: TRBV6-6; length: 13; D: -
CDR3: CASRSQGLVKYEQYF; DNA: TGTGCCAGCAGATCACAGGGTTTGGTTAAATACGAGCAGTACTTC; J: TRBJ2-7; size: -; V: TRBV27; length: 15; D: -
CDR3: CSARQGGGYTF; DNA: TGCAGTGCTAGACAGGGAGGAGGCTACACCTTC; J: TRBJ1-2; size: -; V: TRBV20-1; length: 11; D: -
CDR3: CASSLGSTSPDF; DNA: TGTGCCAGCAGCTTAGGTTCGACTAGCCCGGACTTC; J: TRBJ2-7; size: -; V: TRBV11-2; length: 12; D: TRBD2
CDR3: CASSQETGSFMGTQYF; DNA: TGTGCCAGCAGCCAAGAGACGGGGTCCTTCATGGGGACCCAGTACTTC; J: TRBJ2-5; size: -; V: TRBV4-2; length: 16; D: -
CDR3: CASSSRDSYYEQYF; DNA: TGCGCCAGCAGCTCCCGGGACAGTTACTACGAGCAGTACTTC; J: TRBJ2-7; size: -; V: TRBV5-1; length: 14; D: TRBD1
CDR3: CASRRTGSQPQHF; DNA: TGTGCCAGCAGACGGACAGGGAGTCAGCCCCAGCATTTT; J: TRBJ1-5; size: -; V: TRBV6-5; length: 13; D: TRBD1
CDR3: CSARKGGGLTEAFF; DNA: TGCAGTGCTAGGAAAGGGGGAGGACTCACTGAAGCTTTCTTT; J: TRBJ1-1; size: -; V: TRBV20-1; length: 14; D: -
CDR3: CSASTPSGLRDTQYF; DNA: TGCAGTGCCTCAACTCCTAGCGGCCTCCGGGATACGCAGTATTTT; J: TRBJ2-3; size: -; V: TRBV20-1; length: 15; D: TRBD2
CDR3: CASSQDPPGTGVSRDTEAFF; DNA: TGTGCCAGCAGCCAAGATCCACCAGGGACAGGGGTTTCCAGGGACACTGAAGCTTTCTTT; J: TRBJ1-1; size: -; V: TRBV4-2; length: 20; D: TRBD1
CDR3: CASSTGTPNYGYTF; DNA: TGTGCCAGCAGCACCGGGACACCTAACTATGGCTACACCTTC; J: TRBJ1-2; size: -; V: TRBV9; length: 14; D: -
CDR3: CASSFVGGRQDTQYF; DNA: TGCGCCAGCAGCTTCGTGGGAGGGCGCCAAGATACGCAGTATTTT; J: TRBJ2-3; size: -; V: TRBV5-1; length: 15; D: TRBD2
CDR3: CASREGREQYF; DNA: TGTGCCAGCAGAGAGGGACGCGAGCAGTACTTC; J: TRBJ2-7; size: -; V: TRBV11-2; length: 11; D: -
CDR3: CASSLSALGHRGSYEQYF; DNA: TGTGCCAGCAGTTTATCGGCCCTGGGCCACCGGGGCTCCTACGAGCAGTACTTC; J: TRBJ2-7; size: once; V: TRBV27; length: 18; D: -
CDR3: CSVALSGTALFF; DNA: TGCAGCGTTGCCCTATCCGGGACAGCACTGTTTTTT; J: TRBJ1-4; size: -; V: TRBV29-1; length: 12; D: TRBD1
CDR3: CASSFGPGWGYSNQPQHF; DNA: TGTGCCAGCAGTTTTGGGCCAGGGTGGGGATATAGCAATCAGCCCCAGCATTTT; J: TRBJ1-5; size: -; V: TRBV12-3/TRBV12-4; length: 18; D: -
CDR3: CASSSGIDYGYTF; DNA: TGTGCCAGCAGTTCAGGGATAGACTATGGCTACACCTTC; J: TRBJ1-2; size: -; V: TRBV27; length: 13; D: -
CDR3: CASSAGYNEQFF; DNA: TGTGCCAGTAGTGCGGGTTACAATGAGCAGTTCTTC; J: TRBJ2-1; size: few; V: TRBV19; length: 12; D: -
CDR3: CASSLGGGAGVMNTQYF; DNA: TGTGCCAGCAGCTTGGGAGGAGGGGCGGGAGTAATGAATACGCAGTATTTT; J: TRBJ2-3; size: -; V: TRBV7-3; length: 17; D: TRBD2
CDR3: CASSRQVEQFF; DNA: TGTGCCAGCAGCCGACAAGTTGAGCAGTTCTTC; J: TRBJ2-1; size: -; V: TRBV3-1; length: 11; D: -
CDR3: CSAPHHTPPGQGLSGANVLTF; DNA: TGCAGCGCCCCCCACCACACCCCGCCGGGACAGGGCCTTTCTGGGGCCAACGTCCTGACTTTC; J: TRBJ2-6; size: -; V: TRBV29-1; length: 21; D: TRBD1
CDR3: CASSLFLKNTEAFF; DNA: TGTGCCAGCAGCTTATTCCTGAAGAACACTGAAGCTTTCTTT; J: TRBJ1-1; size: -; V: TRBV11-2; length: 14; D: -
CDR3: CAWSVGQGSYNEQFF; DNA: TGTGCCTGGAGTGTAGGGCAGGGGTCCTACAATGAGCAGTTCTTC; J: TRBJ2-1; size: -; V: TRBV30; length: 15; D: -
CDR3: CASSWGLAGAEQYF; DNA: TGCGCCAGCAGCTGGGGACTAGCGGGAGCCGAGCAGTACTTC; J: TRBJ2-7; size: -; V: TRBV5-1; length: 14; D: TRBD2
CDR3: CASSRTGVGYTF; DNA: TGTGCCAGCAGTCGGACAGGGGTTGGCTACACCTTC; J: TRBJ1-2; size: -; V: TRBV6-5; length: 12; D: TRBD1
CDR3: CASSPPGEFYEQYF; DNA: TGTGCCAGCTCACCACCGGGGGAGTTCTACGAGCAGTACTTC; J: TRBJ2-7; size: once; V: TRBV18; length: 14; D: -
CDR3: CASSDRFRLAGPEQYF; DNA: TGCGCCAGCAGCGACCGGTTTAGACTAGCGGGACCCGAGCAGTACTTC; J: TRBJ2-7; size: -; V: TRBV4-1; length: 16; D: TRBD2
CDR3: CASSANPGPITGELFF; DNA: TGTGCCAGCAGCGCCAACCCCGGGCCGATCACCGGGGAGCTGTTTTTT; J: TRBJ2-2; size: -; V: TRBV9; length: 16; D: -